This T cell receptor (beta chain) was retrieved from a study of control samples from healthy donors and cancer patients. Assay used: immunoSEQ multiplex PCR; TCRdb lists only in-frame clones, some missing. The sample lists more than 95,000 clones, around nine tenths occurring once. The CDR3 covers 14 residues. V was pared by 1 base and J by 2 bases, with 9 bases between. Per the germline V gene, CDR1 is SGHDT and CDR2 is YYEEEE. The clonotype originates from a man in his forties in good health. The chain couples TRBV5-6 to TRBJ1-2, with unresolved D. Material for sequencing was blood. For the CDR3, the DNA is TGTGCCAGCAGCTTGTTTCGCGCCAACTATGGCTACACCTTC. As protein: CASSLFRANYGYTF.